Below, 21 T cell receptor beta chains from the same sample are listed, as sequenced in a study of regulatory T cells in long-lasting Graves disease. Noted time point: persistent/refractory GD, antithyroid drugs over 5 years with positive TRAb. Extracted PBMC RNA gave rise to the TCR library. iRepertoire HTBI primers and Arm-PCR of CDR3 regions built TCR beta libraries. Using its own MiXCR run on the multiplex PCR reads, TCRdb lists one record per CDR3 protein. The table records hundreds of thousands of distinct CDR3 sequences, less than 25% of them present only once. Material: peripheral blood mononuclear cells (PBMCs), obtained when the disease was refractory, from a patient treated with antithyroid drugs. All receptors come from a female donor with Graves disease.

This clonotype was picked up many times. This rearrangement joins TRBV7-9 to TRBJ2-2, with D tentatively TRBD1 or TRBD2 (6 bases each). In germline, CDR1 is SEHNR, CDR2 FQNEAQ (reference sequence). V gave up 1 base and J gave up 2 bases, with 11 bases separating them. This CDR3 comprises 16 residues. The CDR3 here is CASSLDTGGNTGELFF. CDR3 coding DNA: TGTGCCAGCAGCTTAGATACCGGGGGCAACACCGGGGAGCTGTTTTTT.

About this clonotype: One base separates it from a far larger clone, so it is likely a read error. V gene TRBV6-5 combines with J gene TRBJ2-7, with a weak D call TRBD1 (6 bases). In germline, CDR1 is MNHEY, CDR2 SVGAGI. V was cut by 5 bases and J by 0 bases, with 11 bases left in between. This CDR3 is built from 14 residues. CDR3 coding DNA: TGTGCCAGCAGTCGGACAGTTTGCTCCTACGAGCAGTACTTC. Residues: CASSRTVCSYEQYF.

This clonotype has ten or more counts. The chain employs TRBV6-1 and TRBJ2-2; D not resolved. The germline V gene encodes CDR1 MNHNS and CDR2 SASEGT. With 8 bases removed from V and 2 bases from J, the gap between germline ends came to 9 bases. This CDR3 region has 13 residues. The CDR3 nucleotides are TGTGCCAGCCACGAGGCCAACACCGGGGAGCTGTTTTTT. It encodes CASHEANTGELFF.

This rearrangement joins TRBV7-3 to TRBJ1-6, with 8 bases matching TRBD1. Germline loops: CDR1 SGHTA, CDR2 FQGTGA. CDR3 length: 16 amino acids. J was trimmed by 2 bases and V by 5 bases; bases with no gene match: 5. The CDR3, as DNA: TGTGCCAGCAGCCAGAAGACAGGGGCCTATAATTCACCCCTCCACTTT. This encodes CASSQKTGAYNSPLHF.

V and J are TRBV20-1 and TRBJ2-4, with no clear D. This CDR3 comprises 14 residues. Trimming took off 1 base at V and 1 base at J, with 8 bases between the two ends. Germline values: CDR1 DFQATT, CDR2 SNEGSKA (reference sequence). This chain's CDR3 is CSARGGFAKNIQYF. In DNA form, the CDR3 reads TGCAGTGCTAGAGGGGGTTTTGCCAAAAACATTCAGTACTTC.

The chain is built from TRBV4-3 and TRBJ1-2; possible D gene TRBD1, 6 bases. The CDR3 has 15 residues. Trimming took 0 bases from V and 2 from J, leaving 10 bases between them. Per germline, CDR1 LGHNA and CDR2 YSLEER. The CDR3 nucleotides are TGCGCCAGCAGCCAAGATCTTGGGACAAACTATGGCTACACCTTC. Translated: CASSQDLGTNYGYTF.

This clonotype was detected many times. V and J are TRBV28 and TRBJ2-7; 9 bases map to TRBD1. V dropped 7 bases and J dropped 0; count of bases not matched to a gene: 13. The CDR3 spans 17 residues. The germline gives CDR1 MDHEN, CDR2 SYDVKM. This CDR3 is CASTSGQGIFSSYEQYF. The CDR3 bases are TGTGCCAGCACATCGGGACAGGGCATTTTTAGCTCCTACGAGCAGTACTTC.

The chain has TRBV20-1 and TRBJ2-5; D is uncertain. Trimming cost V 0 bases and J 2 bases, with 10 bases left between them. The CDR3 has 14 amino acids. Germline V gives CDR1 DFQATT, CDR2 SNEGSKA (reference sequence). Here the CDR3 reads CSARDRTVQETQYF. In DNA, the CDR3 is TGCAGTGCTAGAGATCGTACAGTGCAAGAGACCCAGTACTTC.

This rearrangement joins TRBV19 to TRBJ2-7; 10 bases match TRBD1. Unmatched junction bases numbered 8, after V lost 10 bases and J lost 5 bases. CDR1 and CDR2 from the germline V gene are LNHDA and SQIVND (reference sequence). CDR3 size: 13 residues. As DNA, the CDR3 is TGTGCCACGCAATGGGACAGGGGCGACGAGCAGTACTTC. The encoded protein is CATQWDRGDEQYF.

In this sample, this clonotype turned up a few times. V is TRBV6-5 and J is TRBJ2-1; the match to TRBD2 covers 9 bases. The length of the CDR3 is 15 residues. J lost 4 bases, V lost 4 bases, and 5 bases had no gene match. Per germline, CDR1 MNHEY and CDR2 SVGAGI. The CDR3 loop reads CASSLTSGQYNEQFF. CDR3 in DNA: TGTGCCAGCAGTTTGACTAGCGGTCAATACAATGAGCAGTTCTTC.

The V and J genes are TRBV28 and TRBJ2-3, with TRBD2 matching 10 bases. CDR3 size: 15 residues. The germline gives CDR1 MDHEN, CDR2 SYDVKM. V lost 4 bases and J lost 2; bases outside the gene matches: 3. CDR3 sequence reads: CASSYGTSDTDTQYF. In DNA, the CDR3 is TGTGCCAGCAGTTACGGGACTAGCGACACAGATACGCAGTATTTT.

This clonotype was detected ten times or more. The rearrangement links TRBV28 to TRBJ2-4; no firm D call. The CDR3 covers 13 residues. Germline V gene lookup returns CDR1 MDHEN and CDR2 SYDVKM. Trimming took 2 bases from V and 7 from J, leaving 9 bases between them. As DNA, the CDR3 is TGTGCCAGCAGTTTAGACCTCGGGAACATTCAGTACTTC. This sequence encodes CASSLDLGNIQYF.

V is TRBV7-9 and J is TRBJ1-1; D gene unclear. This CDR3 is 15 amino acids long. CDR1 and CDR2 (germline): SEHNR, FQNEAQ (reference sequence). The V and J ends lost 2 bases and 2 bases respectively, with 12 bases between them. The CDR3 coding sequence is TGTGCCAGCAGCTTACCGGAGGCACAAAACACTGAAGCTTTCTTT. It yields the protein CASSLPEAQNTEAFF. Filled out from reference TRBV7-9 and TRBJ1-1, the complete variable domain reads DTGVSQNPRHKITKRGQNVTFRCDPISEHNRLYWYRQTLGQGPEFLTYFQNEAQLEKSRLLSDRFSAERPKGSFSTLEIQRTEQGDSAMYLCASSLPEAQNTEAFFGQGTRLTVV.

J is TRBJ1-4 and V is TRBV27; TRBD1 matches at 7 bases. Unmatched junction bases numbered 12, after V lost 5 bases and J lost 3 bases. This CDR3 contains 17 residues. Germline values: CDR1 MNHEY, CDR2 SMNVEV (reference sequence). CDR3 protein: CASSPKDRVFANEKLFF. CDR3 coding DNA: TGTGCCAGCAGTCCGAAAGACAGGGTCTTCGCTAATGAAAAACTGTTTTTT.

This clonotype was seen only a few times. The chain combines TRBV20-1 with TRBJ2-7; 7 bases line up with TRBD2. CDR1 DFQATT and CDR2 SNEGSKA come from the germline V gene (reference sequence). Trimming took 0 bases from V and 2 from J; bases not matched to a gene: 10. The CDR3 runs to 16 residues. CDR3 sequence (DNA): TGCAGTGCTAGAGATAGTAGCGGGCTAGCGACCTACGAGCAGTACTTC. This codes for CSARDSSGLATYEQYF.

The table lists this clonotype with many counts. This chain uses TRBV28 with TRBJ2-7; the match to TRBD1 covers 10 bases. The junction had 11 bases not matched to a gene; V was cut back by 6 bases and J by 3 bases. There are 16 residues in the CDR3. CDR1 is MDHEN and CDR2 is SYDVKM in the germline V gene. Here the CDR3 DNA reads TGTGCCAGCAGCCCTCATACCGGGACAGGGGACTACGAGCAGTACTTC. It translates to CASSPHTGTGDYEQYF.

This clonotype was counted many times. The V gene is TRBV27, the J gene TRBJ2-6, with D unclear. The V and J ends lost 3 bases and 1 base respectively, with 7 bases between them. The CDR3 length is 15 residues. Germline assignment: CDR1 MNHEY and CDR2 SMNVEV (reference sequence). The CDR3 DNA is TGTGCCAGCAGTTTTGAAGGGTCTGGGGCCAACGTCCTGACTTTC. This codes for CASSFEGSGANVLTF.

This clonotype showed up many times. The germline gene is not matched at one end of the junction; a read error may be the cause. V usage is TRBV5-1 and J usage is TRBJ2-2; tentatively, D is TRBD1 (6 bases). Germline loops: CDR1 SGHRS, CDR2 YFSETQ. This CDR3 has 15 amino acids. CDR3 sequence: CASSLGQPNTGELFF. CDR3 DNA sequence: TGTGCCAGCAGCTTGGGACAACCGAACACCGGGGAGCTGTTTTTT.

This clonotype appeared a few times. The rearrangement links TRBV2 to TRBJ2-3; D gene unclear. The CDR3 runs 12 residues. The germline CDR1 and CDR2 sequences are SNHLY and FYNNEI. The germline V and J ends were trimmed by 6 bases and 4 bases, with 8 bases remaining between them. This CDR3 is CASSRGADTQYF. As DNA, the CDR3 is TGTGCCAGCAGCCGTGGAGCAGATACGCAGTATTTT. Variable domain in full (rest from reference TRBV2 and TRBJ2-3): EPEVTQTPSHQVTQMGQEVILRCVPISNHLYFYWYRQILGQKVEFLVSFYNNEISEKSEIFDDQFSVERPDGSNFTLKIRSTKLEDSAMYFCASSRGADTQYFGPGTRLTVL.

This clonotype was recorded at least ten times. The V call is TRBV27, the J call TRBJ2-7; 8 bases map to TRBD1. The CDR3 has 15 amino acids. The germline V gene encodes CDR1 MNHEY and CDR2 SMNVEV (reference sequence). V gave up 0 bases and J gave up 3 bases; unmatched junction bases: 4. The CDR3 protein is CASSLSTGVNYEQYF. DNA for the CDR3: TGTGCCAGCAGTTTATCGACAGGGGTCAACTACGAGCAGTACTTC.

Only a few counts were recorded for this clonotype. V usage is TRBV20-1 and J usage is TRBJ2-7, with a tentative D call TRBD1 (6 bases). The germline CDR1 and CDR2 sequences are DFQATT and SNEGSKA (reference sequence). The CDR3 sequence is 16 residues long. V gave up 3 bases and J gave up 0 bases, with 18 bases separating them. The CDR3: CSARGNYRDISYEQYF. CDR3 coding DNA: TGCAGTGCTAGGGGGAATTACCGGGACATCTCCTACGAGCAGTACTTC.